A single sample gave rise to the 12 T cell receptor beta chains below, sequenced in a study of blood T cell repertoires in COVID-19. Data came from immunoSEQ multiplex PCR; TCRdb stores just in-frame clones and leaves some out. The profile shows about 190,000 clones, around 80% of them singletons. Sequencing used peripheral blood. The receptors derive from a human donor in a cohort sampled during active COVID-19.

The chain is built from TRBV6-2 or TRBV6-3 and TRBJ2-2; TRBD1 matches at 7 bases. The germline V gene encodes CDR1 MNHEY and CDR2 SVGEGT. V trimming: 0 bases; J trimming: 6 bases; junction bases outside the gene matches: 7. The CDR3 is made up of 16 amino acids. The CDR3 coding sequence is TGTGCCAGCAGTTACTCGATGACAGGGTCGGCCGGGGAGCTGTTTTTT. It encodes CASSYSMTGSAGELFF.

As to this clone: Other DNA sequences in the sample encode the same CDR3. The rearrangement uses TRBV19 and TRBJ1-2; no clear D. Germline V gene sequence: CDR1 LNHDA, CDR2 SQIVND (reference sequence). This CDR3 has 13 amino acids. Trimming removed 5 bases at V and 1 base at J, with 8 bases between. The DNA of the CDR3 is TGTGCCAGTAGTGCGGGCCTTAACTATGGCTACACCTTC. This translates into CASSAGLNYGYTF.

This clone was seen a handful of times. This chain uses TRBV6-2 or TRBV6-3 with TRBJ2-5; no firm D call. The CDR3 is made up of 14 amino acids. Germline CDR1 is MNHEY and CDR2 is SVGEGT. Trimming took 4 bases from V and 7 from J, leaving 16 bases between them. CDR3 bases: TGTGCCAGCAGTTCGAACCGCGGCGATTTGACCCAGTACTTC. Its protein is CASSSNRGDLTQYF.

This CDR3 reads CASSLGTGVTYEQYF. The CDR3 coding sequence is TGTGCCAGCAGTCTAGGGACAGGGGTCACCTACGAGCAGTACTTC. The rearrangement uses TRBV27 and TRBJ2-7; 10 nucleotides align to TRBD1. CDR3 length equals 15 residues. The V gene end was trimmed by 5 bases and the J gene end by 2 bases; junction bases not matched to a gene: 6. Germline V gene sequence: CDR1 MNHEY, CDR2 SMNVEV (reference sequence).

V usage is TRBV29-1 and J usage is TRBJ1-1, with D perhaps TRBD1 (6 bases). Trimming cost V 7 bases and J 5 bases, with 20 bases left between them. Germline CDR1 is SQVTM and CDR2 is ANQGSEA. This CDR3 spans 14 amino acids. The CDR3 here is CSATPGQRWTEAFF. CDR3 DNA sequence: TGCAGCGCCACTCCTGGACAGCGTTGGACTGAAGCTTTCTTT.

The CDR3 DNA reads TGTGCCAGCAGTCGGGGACAGTGGAATTCACCCCTCCACTTT. It codes for CASSRGQWNSPLHF. The rearrangement links TRBV27 to TRBJ1-6, with 7 bases identical to TRBD1. Germline assignment: CDR1 MNHEY and CDR2 SMNVEV (reference sequence). The CDR3 covers 14 residues. V was pared by 5 bases and J by 7 bases, with 5 bases of the junction left unmatched.

V usage is TRBV6-6 and J usage is TRBJ1-2; D unclear. Germline V gives CDR1 MNHNY, CDR2 SVGAGI (reference sequence). V lost 6 bases and J 8 bases, leaving 19 bases between the germline ends. CDR3 length equals 14 residues. The CDR3 protein is CASRAGQAEGGYTF. As DNA, the CDR3 is TGTGCCAGCAGAGCAGGCCAGGCGGAGGGCGGCTACACCTTC.

This clone has a single count. The chain carries TRBV2 and TRBJ1-5; 9 nucleotides agree with TRBD1. V trimming: 7 bases; J trimming: 5 bases; junction bases outside the gene matches: 9. This CDR3 comprises 15 residues. The germline CDR1 and CDR2 sequences are SNHLY and FYNNEI. The CDR3 DNA sequence: TGTGCCAGCATCGGAACAGGGGGCGCGGATCAGCCCCAGCATTTT. This translates into CASIGTGGADQPQHF. Together with reference TRBV2 and TRBJ1-5, the CDR3 gives the full variable domain: EPEVTQTPSHQVTQMGQEVILRCVPISNHLYFYWYRQILGQKVEFLVSFYNNEISEKSEIFDDQFSVERPDGSNFTLKIRSTKLEDSAMYFCASIGTGGADQPQHFGDGTRLSIL.

This clone was counted between two and nine times. J is TRBJ1-1 and V is TRBV6-6, with 9 bases aligning to TRBD1. The junction had 8 bases not matched to a gene; V was cut back by 5 bases and J by 1 base. The CDR3 length is 16 residues. Germline values: CDR1 MNHNY, CDR2 SVGAGI (reference sequence). As DNA, the CDR3 is TGTGCCAGCAGTCAGGACAGGGGCAGCGGGAACACTGAAGCTTTCTTT. It codes for CASSQDRGSGNTEAFF.

This chain uses TRBV29-1 with TRBJ2-7, with D possibly TRBD2 on 5 matching bases. CDR1 and CDR2 from the germline V gene are SQVTM and ANQGSEA. Deletions cut 4 bases from V and 2 bases from J, with 21 bases between. This CDR3 is built from 16 residues. This CDR3 is CSVAETTYAGPYEQYF. CDR3 nucleotides: TGCAGCGTTGCAGAGACTACTTACGCAGGTCCCTACGAGCAGTACTTC.

This rearrangement joins TRBV27 to TRBJ2-7; 8 nucleotides match TRBD1. CDR3 length: 13 amino acids. CDR1 is MNHEY, CDR2 SMNVEV, per germline (reference sequence). The V segment lost 5 bases and the J segment 6 bases; nucleotides outside the gene matches: 6. CDR3 nucleotides: TGTGCCAGCAGTAACAGGGGGTTCCCCGAGCAGTACTTC. Its protein is CASSNRGFPEQYF.

This clone appeared once. V usage is TRBV12-3 or TRBV12-4 and J usage is TRBJ1-2; TRBD1 might be the D (6 bases). Trimming left V 6 bases short and J 5 bases short, with 10 bases between. The CDR3 has 12 residues. The CDR3 nucleotides read TGTGCCAGCAGGAAGACAGGATATGGCTACACCTTC. Amino acid sequence: CASRKTGYGYTF.